Below, 27 T cell receptor beta chains from the same sample are listed, as sequenced in a study of graft-versus-host responses after intestinal transplantation. Antigen specificity for these receptors is unknown. Libraries were prepared by immunoSEQ multiplex PCR; TCRdb keeps only in-frame clonotypes and omits some of them. The table includes over 90,000 clones, 90% to 95% detected once. Here the sequenced sample was unstimulated CD8+ T cells sorted from spleen or lymph node cells, taken before intestinal transplant. The receptors originated from a human donor who received an intestinal transplant.

This chain uses TRBV7-9 with TRBJ2-1; 13 bases match TRBD2. The germline V gene has CDR1 SEHNR and CDR2 FQNEAQ (reference sequence). V lost 5 bases to trimming and J lost 1 base; unmatched junction nucleotides: 11. This CDR3 region has 19 residues. CDR3 bases: TGTGCCAGCAGCCCCGGACTAGCGGGGGCCCAGGGGTCCTACAATGAGCAGTTCTTC. Translation gives CASSPGLAGAQGSYNEQFF.

V usage is TRBV28 and J usage is TRBJ2-1; 15 bases are a match to TRBD2. Germline CDR1 and CDR2: MDHEN and SYDVKM. The junction had 6 bases not matched to a gene; V was cut back by 5 bases and J by 4 bases. This CDR3 contains 17 residues. CDR3 coding DNA: TGTGCCAGCAGTGGCGGACTAGCGGGAGGGGGATACAATGAGCAGTTCTTC. Its translation: CASSGGLAGGGYNEQFF.

Note on this clone: The sample holds other DNA sequences that translate to the same CDR3. The rearrangement links TRBV19 to TRBJ2-3; perhaps TRBD2 as D (5 bases). Germline V lookup: CDR1 LNHDA, CDR2 SQIVND (reference sequence). The CDR3 sequence is 13 residues long. The V end was cut by 3 bases, the J end by 3 bases, with 7 bases between. The CDR3 is CASSITGTDTQYF. In DNA form, the CDR3 reads TGTGCCAGTAGTATCACGGGAACAGATACGCAGTATTTT.

The chain is built from TRBV7-8 and TRBJ2-7, with 11 bases fitting TRBD1. There are 16 residues in the CDR3. Germline V gene lookup returns CDR1 SGHVS and CDR2 FQNEAQ. J was trimmed by 6 bases and V by 5 bases; bases with no gene match: 12. The CDR3 DNA reads TGTGCCAGCAGCAGACCTTTCGGACAGGGGGCCTTCGAGCAGTACTTC. Protein product: CASSRPFGQGAFEQYF.

The chain joins TRBV27 to TRBJ2-1; the D gene is possibly TRBD2 (5 bases). Germline V gives CDR1 MNHEY, CDR2 SMNVEV (reference sequence). The ends were cut back, 5 bases at V and 3 bases at J, with 17 bases in the middle. The CDR3 is 16 amino acids. CDR3 sequence (DNA): TGTGCCAGCAGTGGCAACGGACTGGATCACTACAATGAGCAGTTCTTC. Translated: CASSGNGLDHYNEQFF.

The chain carries TRBV27 and TRBJ1-5, with no clear D. V lost 2 bases, J lost 4 bases, and 12 bases lay in between. The CDR3 covers 15 residues. CDR1 is MNHEY and CDR2 is SMNVEV in the germline V gene (reference sequence). CDR3 sequence (DNA): TGTGCCAGCAGTTTAAGTGCGGCGGGTAATCAGCCCCAGCATTTT. Its translation is CASSLSAAGNQPQHF.

The chain employs TRBV15 and TRBJ2-1, with a weak D call TRBD1 (8 bases). CDR1 LNHNV and CDR2 YYDKDF come from the germline V gene (reference sequence). This CDR3 contains 16 residues. V lost 0 bases, J lost 5 bases, and 14 bases lay in between. The CDR3 sequence is CATSRDGQGGDNEQFF. CDR3 nucleotides: TGTGCCACCAGCAGAGATGGACAGGGAGGGGACAATGAGCAGTTCTTC.

This sequence joins TRBV29-1 and TRBJ2-7; D uncertain. CDR1 and CDR2 (germline): SQVTM, ANQGSEA. V lost 4 bases to trimming and J lost 0 bases, with 10 bases between them. CDR3 length: 13 amino acids. The CDR3 DNA follows: TGCAGCGTTGTACAGCAAAGCTCCTACGAGCAGTACTTC. This translates into CSVVQQSSYEQYF.

The chain has TRBV6-5 and TRBJ1-4, with D unclear. Trimming removed 0 bases from V and 8 bases from J, with 13 bases in between. The CDR3 extends over 15 amino acids. Germline V CDR1 and CDR2: MNHEY, SVGAGI. DNA for the CDR3: TGTGCCAGCAGTTACTCCGGCGGGATTGGCGAAAAACTGTTTTTT. Its translation: CASSYSGGIGEKLFF.

The rearrangement uses TRBV11-2 and TRBJ2-7; TRBD1 agrees at 9 bases. Germline lookup yields CDR1 SGHAT and CDR2 FQNNGV. The CDR3 runs 13 residues. Unmatched junction bases numbered 2, after V lost 3 bases and J lost 5 bases. CDR3 DNA: TGTGCCAGCAGCTTGGGACAGGGCGACGAGCAGTACTTC. Its protein is CASSLGQGDEQYF.

This chain connects TRBV6-5 to TRBJ1-5, with 7 bases that match TRBD1. Germline-derived CDR1 and CDR2 are MNHEY and SVGAGI. CDR3 size: 15 residues. J gave up 4 bases and V 5 bases, and 8 bases lay outside the gene matches. CDR3 sequence reads: CASSLGGRGNQPQHF. The CDR3 DNA follows: TGTGCCAGCAGTCTAGGGGGCAGGGGGAATCAGCCCCAGCATTTT.

This clone was observed once. The gene calls are TRBV7-2 and TRBJ1-1; D might be TRBD1 (5 bases). V shed 1 base and J shed 6 bases, with 15 bases lying between them. CDR3 size: 15 residues. Germline V gene data show CDR1 as SGHTA and CDR2 as FQGNSA. CDR3 residues: CASSLDIGGGAEAFF. The CDR3 DNA is TGTGCCAGCAGCTTAGATATAGGCGGGGGGGCTGAAGCTTTCTTT.

The rearrangement links TRBV9 to TRBJ2-1; D is possibly TRBD2 (6 bases). Trimming left V 1 base short and J 2 bases short, with 13 bases between. The germline V gene encodes CDR1 SGDLS and CDR2 YYNGEE. This CDR3 has 16 residues. The CDR3: CASSVRYGSPYNEQFF. The CDR3 bases are TGTGCCAGCAGCGTAAGATACGGGAGTCCCTACAATGAGCAGTTCTTC.

The genes are TRBV4-2 and TRBJ2-7; D is unresolved. This CDR3 spans 15 amino acids. Germline CDR1 reads LGHNA; CDR2 reads YNFKEQ. The V end lost 0 bases, the J end lost 4 bases, and 13 bases lay between the germline ends. The CDR3 reads CASSQDQVVLYEQYF. The CDR3, as DNA: TGTGCCAGCAGCCAAGATCAAGTAGTGCTATACGAGCAGTACTTC.

The CDR3 bases are TGCGCCAGCAGCCGGACAGGCACAGATACGCAGTATTTT. Protein sequence: CASSRTGTDTQYF. The rearrangement links TRBV4-1 to TRBJ2-3, with a tentative D call TRBD1 (6 bases). The length of the CDR3 is 13 residues. V was trimmed by 4 bases and J by 1 base, leaving 6 bases between them. From germline, CDR1 is MGHRA and CDR2 YSYEKL.

This chain links TRBV5-4 with TRBJ2-7; a weak D match, TRBD2 (5 bases). Germline assignment: CDR1 SGHNT and CDR2 YYREEE (reference sequence). The CDR3 runs 15 residues. The V gene lost 4 bases and the J gene lost 3 bases, with 17 bases spanning the gap. The CDR3: CASSASGSGGYEQYF. The CDR3 DNA reads TGTGCCAGCAGCGCCTCCGGCAGTGGAGGCTACGAGCAGTACTTC.

This chain connects TRBV6-5 to TRBJ1-1; D gene uncertain. V lost 1 base to trimming and J lost 7 bases, with 7 bases between them. The CDR3 is 12 amino acids. Germline lookup yields CDR1 MNHEY and CDR2 SVGAGI. This CDR3 reads CASSYYGGEAFF. The DNA for the CDR3 is TGTGCCAGCAGTTACTACGGAGGTGAAGCTTTCTTT.

This clone was counted once. The V and J genes are TRBV4-3 and TRBJ2-7; the D gene is possibly TRBD2 (5 bases). The germline V gene has CDR1 LGHNA and CDR2 YSLEER. Between the trimmed V and J ends, which lost 0 bases and 2 bases, there was a span of 11 bases. The CDR3 has 15 residues. The CDR3 sequence: CASSQDRRGTYEQYF. The CDR3 coding sequence is TGCGCCAGCAGCCAAGACCGACGGGGAACCTACGAGCAGTACTTC.

The chain carries TRBV27 and TRBJ2-7; D is perhaps TRBD2 (5 bases). This CDR3 has 13 amino acids. Trimming stripped 4 bases from V and 6 bases from J, with 13 bases between. Germline V gene sequence: CDR1 MNHEY, CDR2 SMNVEV (reference sequence). CDR3 sequence reads: CASSYGGPSEQYF. The CDR3 DNA follows: TGTGCCAGCAGTTATGGCGGGCCCTCCGAGCAGTACTTC.

This clone was picked up a small number of times. This same CDR3 is encoded by further DNA sequences in the sample. The J gene is TRBJ2-7, the V gene TRBV11-2; 7 bases map to TRBD1. J was trimmed by 2 bases and V by 2 bases; bases with no gene match: 0. CDR1 is SGHAT, CDR2 FQNNGV, per germline. The CDR3 is 13 amino acids. The CDR3, as DNA: TGTGCCAGCAGCTTAAGGGGGCCCTACGAGCAGTACTTC. The encoded protein is CASSLRGPYEQYF.

CDR3 sequence (DNA): TGCGCCAGCAGCCAAGGAGGAGTGACTGAAGCTTTCTTT. It is translated as CASSQGGVTEAFF. The gene calls are TRBV4-1 and TRBJ1-1; D ambiguous. The germline gives CDR1 MGHRA, CDR2 YSYEKL. Between the trimmed V and J ends, which lost 1 base and 5 bases, there was a span of 8 bases. This CDR3 is 13 amino acids long.

This rearrangement joins TRBV5-1 to TRBJ2-7; TRBD1 aligns across 7 bases. Trimming removed 0 bases from V and 4 bases from J; junction bases left unmatched: 13. Germline V lookup: CDR1 SGHRS, CDR2 YFSETQ. The CDR3 consists of 17 residues. Here the CDR3 DNA reads TGCGCCAGCAGCTTGGCTAAAGTAGGAGACAGGGATTACGAGCAGTACTTC. It yields the protein CASSLAKVGDRDYEQYF.

This rearrangement joins TRBV7-9 to TRBJ2-2; 9 bases fit TRBD2. V trimming: 5 bases; J trimming: 4 bases; junction bases outside the gene matches: 11. The CDR3 extends over 17 amino acids. Germline V gene data show CDR1 as SEHNR and CDR2 as FQNEAQ (reference sequence). The CDR3 sequence: CASSLTPSSGSTGELFF. CDR3 DNA: TGTGCCAGCAGCCTAACCCCGAGTAGCGGGAGCACCGGGGAGCTGTTTTTT.

This sequence joins TRBV19 and TRBJ2-1; a weak D match, TRBD2 (5 bases). CDR3 length: 16 residues. Between the trimmed V and J ends, which lost 3 bases and 0 bases, there was a span of 12 bases. Germline loops: CDR1 LNHDA, CDR2 SQIVND (reference sequence). The chain's CDR3 is CASSISGSSSYNEQFF. The CDR3 nucleotides read TGTGCCAGTAGTATCTCGGGGTCTAGCTCCTACAATGAGCAGTTCTTC.

V usage is TRBV9 and J usage is TRBJ2-7; maybe TRBD2 (5 bases). The CDR3 runs 17 residues. CDR1 is SGDLS, CDR2 YYNGEE, per germline. The V gene lost 9 bases and the J gene lost 3 bases, with 28 bases spanning the gap. CDR3 in amino acids: CATHQDGLDLSSYEQYF. CDR3 nucleotide sequence: TGTGCCACGCACCAGGACGGACTGGACTTGTCTAGCTACGAGCAGTACTTC.

This clone was detected once. The chain combines TRBV11-2 with TRBJ1-4; 8 nucleotides line up with TRBD1. CDR3 length: 15 residues. Per germline, CDR1 SGHAT and CDR2 FQNNGV. V was pared by 4 bases and J by 5 bases, with 6 bases of the junction left unmatched. Here the CDR3 reads CASSSLGQDNEKLFF. The CDR3 DNA reads as TGTGCCAGCAGCTCTTTGGGACAGGACAATGAAAAACTGTTTTTT.

The chain uses TRBV4-3 and TRBJ1-2; tentatively, D is TRBD1 (5 bases). Trimming took off 3 bases at V and 4 bases at J, with 15 bases between the two ends. The CDR3 loop spans 15 amino acids. CDR1 LGHNA and CDR2 YSLEER come from the germline V gene. CDR3 region: CASSQDDDSSYGYTF. Here the CDR3 DNA reads TGCGCCAGCAGCCAGGATGACGACAGTAGCTATGGCTACACCTTC.